This is a list of T cell receptor beta chains from one sample in a study of cytomegalovirus exposure and HLA in healthy donors. Only in-frame clones appear in the TCRdb table, and some are missing; sequencing was by immunoSEQ multiplex PCR. The top ten clones hold about 7.9% of a sample with about 120,000 clones, roughly 69% of them seen once. Sequenced sample: PBMCs. The source is a middle-aged woman in good health and CMV-seropositive. The CDR3 runs from the conserved cysteine through the conserved F or W. A D gene is named only where the DNA matches it firmly. Rows may omit the clone size; those that give it use once, few, many or a size class.

V gene,clone size,J gene,D gene,CDR3 protein,CDR3 DNA
TRBV7-2,.,TRBJ2-5,TRBD2,CASSLELAGNQETQYF,TGTGCCAGCAGCTTAGAGCTAGCGGGGAATCAAGAGACCCAGTACTTC
TRBV4-1,.,TRBJ1-2,TRBD1,CASSQGQGVNYGYTF,TGCGCCAGCAGCCAAGGACAGGGGGTTAACTATGGCTACACCTTC
TRBV29-1,few,TRBJ2-3,.,CSVEGEGFSTDTQYF,TGCAGCGTTGAAGGTGAGGGATTCTCCACAGATACGCAGTATTTT
TRBV9,few,TRBJ2-2,TRBD1,CASSGQGAFVAGELFF,TGTGCCAGCAGCGGACAGGGGGCTTTCGTTGCCGGGGAGCTGTTTTTT
TRBV19,.,TRBJ1-2,TRBD1,CASSIVGTGNGYTF,TGTGCCAGTAGTATAGTTGGGACAGGGAATGGCTACACCTTC
TRBV7-2,.,TRBJ2-3,.,CASTVGGTDTQYF,TGTGCCAGCACCGTAGGAGGCACAGATACGCAGTATTTT
TRBV13,.,TRBJ1-1,.,CASSRGVSVGWTEAFF,TGTGCCAGCAGCCGGGGGGTGAGCGTAGGTTGGACTGAAGCTTTCTTT
TRBV12-5,.,TRBJ2-3,.,CASGSPAGSHTQYF,TGTGCTAGTGGTTCACCCGCCGGGTCGCATACGCAGTATTTT
TRBV4-1,.,TRBJ2-2,TRBD2,CASSQAGPGTSGIGELFF,TGCGCCAGCAGCCAAGCAGGACCCGGGACTAGCGGCATCGGGGAGCTGTTTTTT
TRBV4-3,.,TRBJ2-7,TRBD2,CASSQQLAGGWEQYF,TGCGCCAGCAGCCAACAACTAGCGGGGGGTTGGGAGCAGTACTTC
TRBV7-6,.,TRBJ2-1,TRBD1,CASSLVAGTGAYGQFF,TGTGCCAGCAGCTTAGTTGCCGGGACAGGGGCGTATGGGCAGTTCTTC
TRBV29-1,.,TRBJ1-1,.,CSVRLGRETEAFF,TGCAGCGTTAGGCTAGGCAGGGAAACTGAAGCTTTCTTT
TRBV5-1,.,TRBJ1-3,.,CASSLEVGRRAGNTIYF,TGCGCCAGCAGCTTGGAGGTGGGGAGACGAGCCGGAAACACCATATATTTT
TRBV7-2,.,TRBJ1-2,TRBD1,CASSLRDRRDGYTF,TGTGCCAGCAGCTTAAGGGACAGACGGGATGGCTACACCTTC
TRBV5-4,.,TRBJ1-2,.,CASSSRQVYYGYTF,TGTGCCAGCAGCTCCCGACAGGTGTACTATGGCTACACCTTC
TRBV4-1,.,TRBJ2-7,.,CASSQEDSQFYEQYF,TGCGCCAGCAGCCAAGAAGACAGCCAATTCTACGAGCAGTACTTC
TRBV7-9,.,TRBJ2-1,.,CASSPTDGGRYNEQFF,TGTGCCAGCAGCCCTACAGACGGGGGGCGGTACAATGAGCAGTTCTTC
TRBV4-3,.,TRBJ2-3,.,CASSQELASDTQYF,TGCGCCAGCAGCCAAGAACTAGCATCAGATACGCAGTATTTT
TRBV4-2,.,TRBJ1-2,.,CASSHGGDLGYTF,TGTGCCAGCAGCCATGGAGGGGACCTTGGCTACACCTTC
TRBV29-1,.,TRBJ1-2,TRBD1,CSTRTGDGYTF,TGCAGCACCCGGACAGGGGATGGCTACACCTTC
TRBV4-2,.,TRBJ1-3,.,CASSQEETLADTIYF,TGTGCCAGCAGCCAAGAGGAGACGCTAGCGGACACCATATATTTT
TRBV6-4,.,TRBJ1-6,TRBD1,CARKPGQDNSPLHF,TGTGCCAGAAAACCGGGACAGGATAATTCACCCCTCCACTTT
TRBV2,.,TRBJ2-7,.,CASRPRDTASYEQYF,TGTGCCAGCAGACCCCGGGACACCGCTTCCTACGAGCAGTACTTC
TRBV12-5,.,TRBJ1-2,TRBD1,CASGRDRGDYGYTF,TGTGCTAGTGGCCGGGACAGGGGGGACTATGGCTACACCTTC
TRBV7-3,.,TRBJ1-6,.,CASSTGRGSPLHF,TGTGCCAGCAGCACAGGGAGGGGCTCACCCCTCCACTTT
TRBV6-4,few,TRBJ2-1,.,CASSDTSSLYNEQFF,TGTGCCAGCAGTGACACTAGCAGCCTTTACAATGAGCAGTTCTTC
TRBV6-5,.,TRBJ1-2,.,CASCGGGRNGYTF,TGTGCCAGCTGCGGCGGGGGCAGGAATGGCTACACCTTC
TRBV5-1,.,TRBJ1-4,TRBD1,CASSQGDINEKLFF,TGCGCCAGCAGCCAGGGGGACATTAATGAAAAACTGTTTTTT
TRBV7-9,.,TRBJ1-2,.,CASSPGYRIGYGYTF,TGTGCCAGCAGCCCCGGATACAGAATCGGCTATGGCTACACCTTC
TRBV7-8,.,TRBJ1-6,.,CASSPAGDSPLHF,TGTGCCAGCAGCCCGGCGGGGGATTCACCCCTCCACTTT
TRBV7-2,.,TRBJ1-5,TRBD1,CASSPTGTVNSNQPQHF,TGTGCCAGCAGCCCTACCGGGACAGTTAATAGCAATCAGCCCCAGCATTTT
TRBV2,.,TRBJ1-4,TRBD1,CASSYDRVFSEKLFF,TGTGCCAGCAGCTATGACAGGGTTTTTAGTGAAAAACTGTTTTTT
TRBV5-1,.,TRBJ2-7,TRBD2,CASSPRPAGGSSYEQYF,TGCGCCAGCAGTCCACGACCTGCGGGGGGGAGCTCCTACGAGCAGTACTTC
TRBV25-1,.,TRBJ2-1,.,CASSDARALYNEQFF,TGTGCCAGCAGTGATGCCAGGGCACTGTACAATGAGCAGTTCTTC
TRBV2,.,TRBJ1-5,.,CASIDTNNQPQHF,TGTGCCAGCATCGACACAAATAATCAGCCCCAGCATTTT
TRBV6-5,.,TRBJ1-1,.,CASSRGVGVGSEAFF,TGTGCCAGCAGCCGTGGCGTCGGGGTTGGATCTGAAGCTTTCTTT
TRBV6-5,.,TRBJ2-4,.,CASSPSLRLPEGQYF,TGTGCCAGCAGTCCGAGCCTACGACTGCCCGAGGGTCAGTACTTC
TRBV4-1,.,TRBJ2-2,TRBD2,CASSQGASGSISGELFF,TGCGCCAGCAGCCAAGGCGCTAGCGGGAGTATCTCCGGGGAGCTGTTTTTT
TRBV10-3,.,TRBJ1-2,TRBD1,CAISDGTGSVGYTF,TGTGCCATCAGTGATGGGACAGGGAGTGTGGGCTACACCTTC
TRBV6-6,.,TRBJ1-4,TRBD1,CASTKQGAAAEKLFF,TGTGCCAGCACCAAACAGGGGGCGGCTGCTGAAAAACTGTTTTTT
TRBV18,few,TRBJ2-5,TRBD1,CASSPRQGAGETQYF,TGTGCCAGCTCACCCAGACAGGGGGCCGGAGAGACCCAGTACTTC
TRBV5-8,few,TRBJ2-5,TRBD2,CASSGSGLAGEETQYF,TGTGCCAGCAGCGGGAGTGGACTAGCGGGCGAAGAGACCCAGTACTTC
TRBV10-3,.,TRBJ1-1,.,CAISESSGSPNTEAFF,TGTGCCATCAGTGAGTCGTCTGGCAGTCCGAACACTGAAGCTTTCTTT
TRBV25-1,.,TRBJ2-5,.,CASSDRFRDTKQYF,TGTGCCAGCAGTGATCGTTTTCGGGACACAAAGCAGTACTTC
TRBV2,.,TRBJ2-7,.,CASSVPITYEQYF,TGTGCCAGCAGTGTGCCTATCACCTACGAGCAGTACTTC
TRBV2,.,TRBJ1-2,.,CASSEALGTAYGYTF,TGTGCCAGCAGTGAAGCGCTTGGCACAGCTTATGGCTACACCTTC
TRBV5-1,.,TRBJ1-5,TRBD1,CASSLSGGTGQPQHF,TGCGCCAGCAGCTTGTCAGGGGGTACTGGTCAGCCCCAGCATTTT
TRBV6-1,few,TRBJ1-1,.,CASSARNTEAFF,TGTGCCAGCAGTGCCCGGAACACTGAAGCTTTCTTT
TRBV4-3,.,TRBJ2-7,.,CASSQEKAGRTYEQYF,TGCGCCAGCAGCCAAGAGAAGGCGGGGAGGACCTACGAGCAGTACTTC
TRBV6-6,.,TRBJ2-1,.,CASSSGSSYNEQFF,TGTGCCAGCAGTTCAGGGTCCTCCTACAATGAGCAGTTCTTC
TRBV4-3,.,TRBJ2-1,TRBD1,CASSVHRGLYNEQFF,TGCGCCAGCAGCGTACACAGGGGGCTCTACAATGAGCAGTTCTTC
TRBV7-6,.,TRBJ2-2,.,CASSLQGGNTGELFF,TGTGCCAGCAGCTTACAGGGCGGGAACACCGGGGAGCTGTTTTTT